This T cell receptor (beta chain) was observed in a study of T cells in Graves' hyperthyroidism and ophthalmopathy. TCR beta CDR3 sequences were amplified from RNA transcripts. Initially, a first-round RT-PCR of the TCR CDR3 employed the HTBI primer set. MiXCR, applied by TCRdb to the multiplex PCR reads, yields one record per CDR3 protein. The data show about 350,000 distinct CDR3 sequences, approximately 13% seen once. CDR3 size: 17 residues. CDR1 and CDR2 from the germline V gene are SGDLS and YYNGEE. The germline V and J ends were trimmed by 3 bases and 1 base, with 19 bases remaining between them.

The rearrangement joins TRBV9 to TRBJ1-2; maybe TRBD1 (5 bases). The sequence was collected from a young woman with Graves' hyperthyroidism. The source material was blood. CDR3 nucleotide sequence: TGTGCCAGCAGCGCGGACGGGACCGTGAAAGTTAACTATGGCTACACCTTC. This codes for CASSADGTVKVNYGYTF.